This paragraph covers one T cell receptor beta chain sequence. Its antigen target is currently unknown. No much larger clone exists at a distance of one base, and base qualities are not known. The sample originates from a study of blood T cell repertoires in COVID-19 (dated by TCRdb to 2020 to 2021). A note on the overall study: Collaborator samples came from the United States, Italy and Spain and covered acute and convalescent phases of COVID-19. The material from the prospective study consisted of cDNA or gDNA derived from T cells, B-cell-depleted T cells, or PBMCs. Deeply sampled blood TCRbeta repertoires from subjects exposed to, actively infected with, or recovered from COVID-19 were included in the dataset. A freely available public database, intended as a resource for researchers studying the immune response to SARS-CoV-2, is where the repertoires were released. The samples were drawn from two sources: the first 160 participants of the ongoing ImmuneRACE study, and 1,000 to 1,500 subjects contributed by 6 global collaborators. Sample metadata almost always included a de-identified subject ID, COVID-19 status, age in years and sex. Where HLA class I and class II types were available, the types were taken from metadata supplied by the sample provider, not from assay-based typing. Broader findings and caveats from the paper: How much clinical and demographic metadata was included differed by source and by participant, and the metadata was provided uncurated.

TCRbeta CDR3 regions were amplified from genomic DNA using the immunoSEQ Assay, a bias-controlled multiplex PCR. The paper's processing steps were these. Nucleated cell counts per sample were estimated from amplification of reference gene primers within the assay. Sequence reads were collapsed and filtered to measure the absolute abundance of every unique TCRbeta CDR3 rearrangement. For each sample, productive Simpson clonality was calculated by taking the square root of Simpson's diversity index across productive rearrangements. In its TCRdb copy, this immuneACCESS table keeps in-frame sequences only and misses some clones. Where compared with another copy, unresolved V genes explain less than half of these, and the others have no known cause. Clone size and the V and J calls come from that table; the DNA yielded D and trimming. The sample data list approximately 180,000 clones, and about 80% of these were observed just once. The ten most abundant clones make up approximately 9.1% of the sample.

Each collaborating institution followed its own protocols to collect whole blood in K2EDTA tubes. For TCRbeta analysis, collaborator samples were shipped as frozen whole blood, as isolated PBMCs, or as DNA extracted from either sample type. Sequenced sample: peripheral blood. The sequence derives from a woman aged 65 to 85 with acute or convalescent COVID-19.

The bases read TGTGCCAGCAGTGCCCGGGGGAAGGACACTGAAGCTTTCTTT. The resulting protein is CASSARGKDTEAFF. In this chain, TRBV25-1 is recombined with TRBJ1-1, with a weak D call of TRBD1 (5 bases match). V was cut back by 4 bases and J by 3 bases, leaving a gap of 12 bases between them. From its cysteine to its phenylalanine, the CDR3 spans 14 amino acids. Only CDR3 DNA is held: 42 bases, read in frame from base 1. The CDR1 and CDR2 encoded by the germline V gene are MGHDK and SYGVNS.